The 21 T cell receptor beta chains given below trace back to one sample, sequenced in a study of T-cell reconstitution after alpha-beta-depleted transplantation in children. During its preparation, the TCRbeta library received unique molecular identifiers. TCRdb redid the calling of the PCR reads with MiXCR, one entry per CDR3 protein. This table holds roughly 100,000 distinct CDR3 sequences, less than 6% found once. The sample was PBMCs, mostly from graft donor cells, taken 60 days after TCRalphabeta/CD19-depleted stem cell transplant. The receptors come from a female patient aged 2-9 years who had a stem cell transplant for Fanconi anemia, so the T cells may come from the graft donor.

At least ten counts were recorded for this clonotype. This chain connects TRBV6-1 to TRBJ2-2, with D perhaps TRBD1 (5 bases). V shed 8 bases and J shed 6 bases, with 13 bases lying between them. This CDR3 is 13 amino acids long. Germline V gene lookup returns CDR1 MNHNS and CDR2 SASEGT. The CDR3 spells CASSHTGPGELFF. CDR3 DNA: TGTGCCAGCTCCCACACAGGCCCCGGGGAGCTGTTTTTT.

The chain joins TRBV6-1 to TRBJ2-1; D gene ambiguous. The CDR3 is made up of 17 amino acids. The germline V and J ends were trimmed by 3 bases and 2 bases, with 17 bases remaining between them. From germline, CDR1 is MNHNS and CDR2 SASEGT. This chain's CDR3 is CASSEGLGSPPYNEQFF. CDR3 DNA: TGTGCCAGCAGTGAGGGTTTAGGCAGCCCCCCCTACAATGAGCAGTTCTTC.

This clonotype was detected a few times. V gene TRBV2 combines with J gene TRBJ2-1; TRBD2 is a possible D gene (5 bases). CDR3 size: 14 residues. V lost 0 bases, J lost 8 bases, and 11 bases lay in between. Germline CDR1 and CDR2: SNHLY and FYNNEI. In nucleotides, the CDR3 is TGTGCCAGCAGTGAAGCTGAGATCGGGGATGAGCAGTTCTTC. Encoded protein: CASSEAEIGDEQFF.

The chain employs TRBV18 and TRBJ2-5; 11 nucleotides agree with TRBD1. This CDR3 is 15 amino acids long. J was trimmed by 4 bases and V by 6 bases; bases with no gene match: 7. Per the germline V gene, CDR1 is KGHSH and CDR2 is LQKENI. The CDR3 loop is CASSPGGQGAETQYF. CDR3 nucleotide sequence: TGTGCCAGCTCCCCCGGAGGACAGGGGGCAGAGACCCAGTACTTC.

This clonotype was seen many times. The genes are TRBV21-1 and TRBJ1-4. TRBV21-1 constitutes a pseudogene. This CDR3 is 14 amino acids long. DNA for the CDR3: TGTGCCAGCAGCAAAGACGGGGACTTTGAAAAACTGTTTTTT. It specifies CASSKDGDFEKLFF.

In this sample, this clonotype turned up a few times. This sequence joins TRBV6-6 and TRBJ1-5; D is uncertain. Germline values: CDR1 MNHNY, CDR2 SVGAGI (reference sequence). CDR3 size: 13 residues. V was clipped by 5 bases and J by 1 base, with 6 bases between them. CDR3 bases: TGTGCCAGCAGTGCCGGGAGCAATCAGCCCCAGCATTTT. Translating gives CASSAGSNQPQHF.

In DNA form, the CDR3 reads TGCAGTGCTAGAGATGTAAGGACAGACGGCTACACCTTC. Translation: CSARDVRTDGYTF. The chain recombines TRBV20-1 with TRBJ1-2; tentative D call: TRBD1 (6 bases). The V gene's germline CDR1 is DFQATT and CDR2 SNEGSKA (reference sequence). Deletions cut 0 bases from V and 8 bases from J, with 13 bases between. The CDR3 covers 13 residues.

This clonotype was counted many times. The chain has TRBV5-1 and TRBJ2-5; a weak D match, TRBD2 (5 bases). Looked up from germline, CDR1 is SGHRS and CDR2 is YFSETQ. The CDR3 extends over 15 amino acids. Trimming removed 3 bases at V and 2 bases at J, with 14 bases between. CDR3 sequence: CASSSDPTGQETQYF. CDR3 nucleotide sequence: TGCGCCAGCAGCTCGGACCCGACGGGACAAGAGACCCAGTACTTC.

In its sample, this clonotype was seen a few times. The gene calls are TRBV29-1 and TRBJ2-5; D is uncertain. In germline, CDR1 is SQVTM, CDR2 ANQGSEA. The CDR3 consists of 12 residues. Deletions cut 3 bases from V and 2 bases from J, with 7 bases between. The CDR3, as DNA: TGCAGCGTTGATACGGCGCAAGAGACCCAGTACTTC. This translates into CSVDTAQETQYF.

This clonotype occurred a few times. The chain uses TRBV4-1 and TRBJ2-7; 9 nucleotides line up with TRBD1. V trimming: 4 bases; J trimming: 2 bases; junction bases outside the gene matches: 15. The CDR3 is 18 residues long. The germline V gene encodes CDR1 MGHRA and CDR2 YSYEKL. As DNA, the CDR3 is TGCGCCAGCAGCCCATCCCCGGGACAGGGTAGAAGAACCTACGAGCAGTACTTC. Amino acids: CASSPSPGQGRRTYEQYF.

This clonotype was seen only a few times. The CDR3 sequence is CASSLGQLSSGNTIYF. CDR3 DNA sequence: TGCGCCAGCAGCTTGGGACAGTTGAGCTCTGGAAACACCATATATTTT. The V gene is TRBV5-1, the J gene TRBJ1-3; D perhaps matches TRBD1 (5 bases). Per the germline V gene, CDR1 is SGHRS and CDR2 is YFSETQ. Trimming shortened V by 0 bases and J by 0 bases, and 10 bases separated the two germline ends. This CDR3 region has 16 residues.

This clonotype was seen a handful of times. The chain employs TRBV20-1 and TRBJ2-1, with D possibly matching TRBD1 (6 bases). The CDR3 runs 12 residues. V was cut by 3 bases and J by 7 bases, with 10 bases left in between. Germline V gene lookup returns CDR1 DFQATT and CDR2 SNEGSKA (reference sequence). This chain's CDR3 is CSASVGGNEQFF. CDR3 DNA: TGCAGTGCTAGCGTAGGGGGAAATGAGCAGTTCTTC.

This clonotype showed up many times. This sequence joins TRBV29-1 and TRBJ2-1; 12 bases match TRBD2. V lost 7 bases and J lost 3; bases outside the gene matches: 7. CDR3 length: 15 residues. From germline, CDR1 is SQVTM and CDR2 ANQGSEA. The CDR3 here is CSGAGLAGLYNEQFF. In nucleotides, the CDR3 is TGCAGCGGAGCGGGACTAGCGGGTCTCTACAATGAGCAGTTCTTC.

This clonotype was seen a few times. V is TRBV18 and J is TRBJ1-5, with a weak D call TRBD1 (6 bases). Trimming took off 4 bases at V and 5 bases at J, with 6 bases between the two ends. Germline-derived CDR1 and CDR2 are KGHSH and LQKENI. This CDR3 is built from 12 residues. In DNA form, the CDR3 reads TGTGCCAGCTCACAGGGGGATCAGCCCCAGCATTTT. It encodes CASSQGDQPQHF.

The sample holds many counts of this clonotype. This chain joins TRBV6-5 and TRBJ2-1; 10 bases line up with TRBD2. With V trimmed by 1 base and J by 5 bases, 5 bases remained unmatched. The CDR3 length is 16 residues. Germline V CDR1 and CDR2: MNHEY, SVGAGI. The chain's CDR3 is CASSYYLAGDNNEQFF. CDR3 in DNA: TGTGCCAGCAGTTACTATCTAGCGGGGGATAACAATGAGCAGTTCTTC.

The genes are TRBV30 and TRBJ2-7; 7 bases line up with TRBD1. Germline assignment: CDR1 GTSNPN and CDR2 SVGIG (reference sequence). The junction had 7 bases not matched to a gene; V was cut back by 5 bases and J by 9 bases. There are 11 residues in the CDR3. The CDR3 sequence: CAWATGLGQYF. The DNA of the CDR3 is TGTGCCTGGGCGACAGGGTTAGGGCAGTACTTC.

In its sample, this clonotype is medium-sized (0.01 to 0.1%). This sequence joins TRBV3-1 and TRBJ2-7; D unclear. V lost 3 bases to trimming and J lost 0 bases, with 9 bases between them. The CDR3 consists of 14 residues. Germline CDR1 is LGHDT and CDR2 is YNNKEL (reference sequence). The CDR3 loop reads CASSQSVSSYEQYF. CDR3 bases: TGTGCCAGCAGCCAGTCGGTCAGCTCCTACGAGCAGTACTTC.

This clonotype has at least ten counts. V and J are TRBV20-1 and TRBJ2-5; 9 positions agree with TRBD2. Germline V CDR1 and CDR2: DFQATT, SNEGSKA (reference sequence). V lost 0 bases, J lost 2 bases, and 4 bases stayed unmatched. CDR3 length: 15 amino acids. This chain's CDR3 is CSARDPAGGQETQYF. The CDR3, as DNA: TGCAGTGCTAGAGACCCAGCGGGAGGTCAAGAGACCCAGTACTTC.

This clonotype was picked up many times. The chain employs TRBV28 and TRBJ2-7; 8 nucleotides agree with TRBD1. CDR1 and CDR2 (germline): MDHEN, SYDVKM. The CDR3 loop spans 12 amino acids. Germline trimming cut 1 base from V and 12 bases from J; bases unmatched to any gene: 5. The CDR3 protein is CASSLSTGAPYF. The CDR3 DNA reads as TGTGCCAGCAGTTTATCGACAGGGGCCCCGTACTTC.

This clonotype was counted at least ten times. CDR3 loop: CASRSGTGGNNEQYF. CDR3 sequence (DNA): TGTGCCAGCAGGTCCGGGACAGGGGGCAACAACGAGCAGTACTTC. The V and J genes are TRBV3-1 and TRBJ2-7; 12 bases fit TRBD1. Unmatched junction bases numbered 8, after V lost 6 bases and J lost 5 bases. The CDR3 spans 15 residues. The germline CDR1 and CDR2 sequences are LGHDT and YNNKEL (reference sequence).

The chain is built from TRBV5-1 and TRBJ1-4; D uncertain. The CDR3 is 16 amino acids. The germline V gene encodes CDR1 SGHRS and CDR2 YFSETQ. The V end lost 4 bases, the J end lost 2 bases, and 15 bases lay between the germline ends. CDR3 sequence reads: CASSPSKAATNEKLFF. CDR3 bases: TGCGCCAGCAGCCCGTCAAAGGCAGCCACTAATGAAAAACTGTTTTTT.